These T cell receptor beta chains were read from a single sample in a study of cytomegalovirus exposure and HLA in healthy donors. The protocol was immunoSEQ multiplex PCR, while the TCRdb copy is restricted to in-frame clones and leaves out a portion. Here the sample spans some 140,000 clones, approximately 80% being singletons. Sequenced: PBMCs. These receptors were obtained from a male donor in good health and CMV-seropositive. CDR3s leave out the opening cysteine and the closing phenylalanine or tryptophan.

V: TRBV2
CDR3: ASSDGQLFYEQY

V: TRBV4-1
CDR3: ASSQDHGMGGYQPQH

V: TRBV2
CDR3: ASRPAQGDSETQY

V: TRBV6-5
CDR3: ASSSQGYGYT

V: TRBV6-6
CDR3: ASSPGVGASGEQY

V: TRBV18
CDR3: ASSPPSRDNMNTEAF

V: TRBV27
CDR3: ASSVTGTAYEQY

V: TRBV6-5
CDR3: ASSSSGGDGETQY

V: TRBV5-4
CDR3: ASSGPGRAVNEQF

V: TRBV19
CDR3: ASSRREITTTNEKLF

V: TRBV6-4
CDR3: ASSDGRAVLGYT

V: TRBV18
CDR3: ASSPPGTGNYNEQF

V: TRBV28
CDR3: ASSPGTDNTEAF

V: TRBV25-1
CDR3: ASSGDRNNEKLF

V: TRBV5-1
CDR3: ASGLGLVYNEQF

V: TRBV11-2
CDR3: ASSLGYLNTEAF

V: TRBV21-1
CDR3: ASERGVPADTQY

V: TRBV5-1
CDR3: ASSFTEGVSSYNEQF

V: TRBV5-8
CDR3: ASSLGPRGNTEAF

V: TRBV11-3
CDR3: ASSLSGNTEAF

V: TRBV7-3
CDR3: ASSPEASDEQF

V: TRBV27
CDR3: ASSLRWEVYNEQF

V: TRBV29-1
CDR3: SAGRGLTTEAF

V: TRBV7-9
CDR3: ASSFAGIETQY

V: TRBV27
CDR3: ASSLLGVSGANVLT

V: TRBV28
CDR3: ASSSHDRGTEAF

V: TRBV4-2
CDR3: ASRLGQGAGFGYT

V: TRBV7-9
CDR3: ASSPPSPYNEQF

V: TRBV6-5
CDR3: ASSLGFFGGNTEAF

V: TRBV5-1
CDR3: ASSLTSGDGYNEQF

V: TRBV11-2
CDR3: ASSLEFRERETQY

V: TRBV10-3
CDR3: AISDVRGSNTEAF

V: TRBV5-5
CDR3: ASSSYDRENPYEQY

V: TRBV2
CDR3: ASSETGGLFVEKLF

V: TRBV2
CDR3: ASRPGDAYEQY

V: TRBV7-3
CDR3: ASSPNPGFSSYNSPLH

V: TRBV18
CDR3: ASSPPVGGLGSDEQY

V: TRBV28
CDR3: ASSDALRSNQPQH

V: TRBV5-4
CDR3: ASSLEGMNSPLH

V: TRBV28
CDR3: ASSLVGGFSNQPQH

V: TRBV2
CDR3: ASSDMGSSYNSPLH

V: TRBV30
CDR3: AWSYGQATNEKLF